This passage covers 22 T cell receptor beta chains from one sample sequenced in a study of regulatory T cells in long-lasting Graves disease listed by TCRdb under 2021. The time point label of this sample denotes: newly diagnosed GD, antithyroid drugs for less than 3 months. RNA was extracted from PBMCs in TRIzol for both TCR sequencing and RNA sequencing. Receptor libraries were prepared by multiplex PCR. The instrument given in TCRdb is Illumina HiSeq 4000. CDR3 regions were amplified by Arm-PCR with iRepertoire HTBI primers to construct TCR beta libraries. TCRdb cleaned the public reads at Q25 with fastp, built clones with MiXCR and kept in-frame beta chains. A single entry per CDR3 protein holds the most common genes and DNA from its merged rows. The sample profile shows around 420,000 distinct CDR3 sequences; roughly a sixth of them were found once. 22% of the sample lies in the top ten. The sequenced sample was peripheral blood mononuclear cells (PBMCs), obtained at new diagnosis, from a patient treated with antithyroid drugs. Receptors were obtained from a female donor with Graves disease.

This clonotype was recorded many times. This chain joins TRBV20-1 and TRBJ1-1; D unresolved. This CDR3 has 13 residues. The germline V gene has CDR1 DFQATT and CDR2 SNEGSKA (reference sequence). V lost 6 bases and J lost 1, with 12 bases in between. The CDR3 is CSATGRRNTEAFF. For the CDR3, the DNA is TGCAGTGCCACCGGACGTCGGAACACTGAAGCTTTCTTT.

To note about this clonotype: A single base separates this from a much larger clone, so it may be a read error. The rearrangement joins TRBV12-3 or TRBV12-4 to TRBJ2-7, with D unclear. The CDR3 extends over 14 amino acids. CDR3 sequence: CASSPPRNLYGQYF. CDR3 coding DNA: TGTGCCAGCAGTCCCCCTCGGAACCTCTACGGGCAGTACTTC.

V is TRBV18 and J is TRBJ2-3; D is ambiguous. Trimming stripped 0 bases from V and 8 bases from J, with 18 bases between. CDR1 is KGHSH, CDR2 LQKENI, per germline. The length of the CDR3 is 16 residues. As DNA, the CDR3 is TGTGCCAGCTCACCACCAGTCATGGAAGCCATTCGTACGCAGTATTTT. This codes for CASSPPVMEAIRTQYF. Variable domain in full (rest from reference TRBV18 and TRBJ2-3): NAGVMQNPRHLVRRRGQEARLRCSPMKGHSHVYWYRQLPEEGLKFMVYLQKENIIDESGMPKERFSAEFPKEGPSILRIQQVVRGDSAAYFCASSPPVMEAIRTQYFGPGTRLTVL.

J is TRBJ1-2 and V is TRBV27, with TRBD1 matching over 9 bases. The J segment lost 4 bases and the V segment lost 2 bases, leaving 5 bases of the junction unmatched. This CDR3 comprises 15 residues. Per germline, CDR1 MNHEY and CDR2 SMNVEV (reference sequence). The DNA for the CDR3 is TGTGCCAGCAGTTTAAGGGACAGGGACGGCTATGGCTACACCTTC. Translation: CASSLRDRDGYGYTF.

In its sample, this clonotype was seen many times. The chain combines TRBV30 with TRBJ2-3; no clear D. Germline V gene sequence: CDR1 GTSNPN, CDR2 SVGIG (reference sequence). The V end was cut by 1 base, the J end by 0 bases, with 11 bases between. This CDR3 region has 15 residues. The CDR3 loop is CAWSEGIASTDTQYF. The CDR3 DNA sequence: TGTGCCTGGAGTGAGGGAATTGCTAGCACAGATACGCAGTATTTT.

The V and J genes are TRBV10-1 and TRBJ2-5; D may be TRBD1 (6 bases). V dropped 2 bases and J dropped 5 bases, with 15 bases sitting between them. Germline assignment: CDR1 WNHNN and CDR2 SYGVQD (reference sequence). CDR3 length: 15 residues. CDR3 nucleotides: TGCGCCAGCAGTGAGCTGTATACAGGGAAGGAGACCCAGTACTTC. Its translation is CASSELYTGKETQYF.

This clonotype was counted many times. This sequence joins TRBV7-9 and TRBJ2-7, with TRBD1 identical over 12 bases. Germline CDR1 and CDR2: SEHNR and FQNEAQ (reference sequence). J lost 6 bases, V lost 8 bases, and 8 bases had no gene match. The CDR3 consists of 14 residues. As DNA, the CDR3 is TGTGCCAGCCGCGACGGGACAGGGGGCTCCGAGCAGTACTTC. This encodes CASRDGTGGSEQYF. The whole variable domain, filled in from reference TRBV7-9 and TRBJ2-7, reads DTGVSQNPRHKITKRGQNVTFRCDPISEHNRLYWYRQTLGQGPEFLTYFQNEAQLEKSRLLSDRFSAERPKGSFSTLEIQRTEQGDSAMYLCASRDGTGGSEQYFGPGTRLTVT.

This clonotype was counted between two and nine times. A read error is possible here, since a much larger clone lies one base away. The J gene is TRBJ1-2, the V gene TRBV12-3 or TRBV12-4; D might be TRBD1 (5 bases). The CDR3 consists of 13 residues. V lost 3 bases and J lost 2, with 7 bases in between. CDR3 bases: TGTGCCAGCAGTTTTAACAGGAACTATGGCTACACCTTC. It yields the protein CASSFNRNYGYTF.

CDR3: CASGLLRTDTQYF. The CDR3, as DNA: TGTGCCAGCGGCCTTCTGCGAACGGATACGCAGTATTTT. The rearrangement joins TRBV7-2 to TRBJ2-3; no definite D call. The V end was cut by 8 bases, the J end by 6 bases, with 15 bases between. From germline, CDR1 is SGHTA and CDR2 FQGNSA. The CDR3 is 13 residues long.

This clonotype was seen many times. The chain uses TRBV5-5 and TRBJ2-1, with 8 positions matching TRBD1. The CDR3 consists of 15 residues. Germline CDR1 reads SGHKS; CDR2 reads YYEKEE (reference sequence). After removal of 4 bases from V and 6 bases from J, the junction contained 9 bases not matched to a gene. Here the CDR3 DNA reads TGTGCCAGCAGCGAGGACAGGGTTACCTCCAATGAGCAGTTCTTC. This sequence encodes CASSEDRVTSNEQFF.

The rearrangement links TRBV6-1 to TRBJ2-1, with 10 bases lining up with TRBD2. CDR3 length: 15 residues. Germline CDR1 reads MNHNS; CDR2 reads SASEGT. The junction had 7 bases not matched to a gene; V was cut back by 8 bases and J by 3 bases. In DNA, the CDR3 is TGTGCCAGCGTGCCTAGCGGGGGACACTACAATGAGCAGTTCTTC. It is translated as CASVPSGGHYNEQFF.

The chain has TRBV6-6 and TRBJ1-1; D might be TRBD1 (5 bases). The V gene's germline CDR1 is MNHNY and CDR2 SVGAGI (reference sequence). The length of the CDR3 is 17 residues. The germline V and J ends were trimmed by 0 bases and 4 bases, with 18 bases remaining between them. This CDR3 is CASSYSLGTGGRTEAFF. CDR3 DNA sequence: TGTGCCAGCAGTTACTCGTTGGGTACCGGGGGACGCACTGAAGCTTTCTTT.

This clonotype was observed at least ten times. The V gene is TRBV13, the J gene TRBJ2-1; 7 positions match TRBD2. The CDR3 consists of 16 residues. Per germline, CDR1 PRHDT and CDR2 FYEKMQ (reference sequence). Losses at the gene ends were 5 bases for V and 7 bases for J; bases not matched to a gene: 14. The CDR3 loop reads CASSPRVGGGTNEQFF. Written as DNA, the CDR3 is TGTGCCAGCAGCCCCCGTGTGGGGGGGGGTACTAATGAGCAGTTCTTC.

This clonotype was found many times. The V and J genes are TRBV7-2 and TRBJ2-1; 9 bases match TRBD1. J lost 7 bases, V lost 2 bases, and 6 bases had no gene match. This CDR3 has 15 amino acids. CDR1 is SGHTA and CDR2 is FQGNSA in the germline V gene. CDR3 sequence reads: CASSLTGGMVNEQFF. CDR3 DNA sequence: TGTGCCAGCAGCTTAACAGGGGGCATGGTTAATGAGCAGTTCTTC.

J is TRBJ2-1 and V is TRBV5-6; perhaps TRBD1 as D (6 bases). CDR1 and CDR2 (germline): SGHDT, YYEEEE. The V end was cut by 7 bases, the J end by 9 bases, with 20 bases between. The CDR3 extends over 14 amino acids. The CDR3 region is CASQAEARGLEQFF. CDR3 sequence (DNA): TGTGCCAGCCAGGCGGAGGCCAGGGGTCTTGAGCAGTTCTTC.

This clonotype was observed at least ten times. The chain is built from TRBV12-3 or TRBV12-4 and TRBJ2-5; TRBD2 aligns across 10 bases. With 5 bases clipped from V and 5 bases from J, the junction kept 11 bases outside the gene matches. This CDR3 has 16 amino acids. DNA for the CDR3: TGTGCCAGCAGTCAGGACAGGCTAGCGGGAGTGGAGACCCAGTACTTC. This codes for CASSQDRLAGVETQYF.

The sample holds many counts of this clonotype. The chain links TRBV24-1 to TRBJ2-2, with 7 bases fitting TRBD1. Germline V gives CDR1 KGHDR, CDR2 SFDVKD. CDR3 length equals 16 residues. Trimming took 2 bases from V and 7 from J; bases not matched to a gene: 9. CDR3 residues: CATSDYGRGKFGELFF. The CDR3 DNA follows: TGTGCCACCAGTGATTACGGCAGGGGGAAGTTCGGGGAGCTGTTTTTT.

This chain links TRBV2 with TRBJ1-5; D is ambiguous. This CDR3 contains 14 residues. Germline V gene data show CDR1 as SNHLY and CDR2 as FYNNEI. The V end was cut by 10 bases, the J end by 6 bases, with 19 bases between. The CDR3 reads CATSDEGPVQPQHF. The CDR3 DNA is TGTGCCACTTCTGATGAAGGACCAGTTCAGCCCCAGCATTTT.

This clonotype was counted many times. The chain combines TRBV28 with TRBJ2-1; D remains unclear. Germline CDR1 is MDHEN and CDR2 is SYDVKM. CDR3 length: 13 residues. Trimming removed 3 bases at V and 2 bases at J, with 5 bases between. The chain's CDR3 is CASSLATYNEQFF. CDR3 DNA sequence: TGTGCCAGCAGTTTGGCTACCTACAATGAGCAGTTCTTC.

This clonotype was counted ten times or more. V gene TRBV12-3 or TRBV12-4 combines with J gene TRBJ1-1, with D uncertain. This CDR3 has 14 residues. V was clipped by 6 bases and J by 0 bases, with 11 bases between them. This chain's CDR3 is CASSLGNMNTEAFF. The CDR3 nucleotides are TGTGCCAGCAGCTTGGGGAACATGAACACTGAAGCTTTCTTT.

At least ten counts were recorded for this clonotype. The V call is TRBV12-3 or TRBV12-4, the J call TRBJ2-7; 10 bases align to TRBD2. The CDR3 has 15 amino acids. Unmatched junction bases numbered 6, after V lost 4 bases and J lost 3 bases. CDR3 bases: TGTGCCAGCAGTTGGACTAGCGGAGCGGGCTACGAGCAGTACTTC. Amino acids: CASSWTSGAGYEQYF.

This clonotype was seen repeatedly, ten times or more. The chain has TRBV6-1 and TRBJ2-7; D is tentatively TRBD1 or TRBD2 (5 bases each). The CDR3 is 15 residues long. The V end lost 3 bases, the J end lost 6 bases, and 18 bases lay between the germline ends. Germline CDR1 is MNHNS and CDR2 is SASEGT. The CDR3 DNA is TGTGCCAGCAGTGATAGCGTTGCAGGGTTTGGCGAGCAGTACTTC. It specifies CASSDSVAGFGEQYF.